The T cell receptor (beta chain) under discussion was sequenced for a study of blood T cell repertoires in COVID-19. Study at large: Some COVID-19 samples were acute and others convalescent; all came from the United States, Italy and Spain. The cDNA or gDNA used as material had been derived from T cells, B-cell-depleted T cells, or PBMCs.

Per the authors' pipeline: It was from reference gene primer amplification that nucleated cell counts were estimated. This table comes from immunoSEQ multiplex PCR, and its TCRdb copy is limited to in-frame clones, with some not included. The V and J calls and clone size were taken over from that table, and D and trimming were inferred from the DNA. The table includes roughly 32,000 clones, around 86% detected once. This CDR3 is 14 amino acids long. Germline V CDR1 and CDR2: SGHTA, FQGNSA. The V segment lost 5 bases and the J segment 6 bases; nucleotides outside the gene matches: 6. The sequence came from a man in his 60s with active COVID-19. Sample: peripheral blood. The chain carries TRBV7-2 and TRBJ2-3, with TRBD2 matching 9 bases. The CDR3 DNA reads TGTGCCAGCAGCCCGGGACTAGCAAGCGATACGCAGTATTTT. Its translation is CASSPGLASDTQYF.